What follows describes a single T cell receptor (beta chain). The entry originates in a study of blood T cell repertoires in COVID-19. Study in general: The cDNA or gDNA used as material had been derived from T cells, B-cell-depleted T cells, or PBMCs.

The germline gives CDR1 DFQATT, CDR2 SNEGSKA (reference sequence). The V segment lost 3 bases and the J segment 12 bases; nucleotides outside the gene matches: 8. The CDR3 sequence is 11 residues long. Per the study methods: Using reference gene primer amplification, nucleated cell counts were estimated. Method: immunoSEQ multiplex PCR; TCRdb's copy keeps in-frame clones and lacks some. D and trimming were read from the DNA, whereas the V and J calls and clone size are those reported in that table. Among more than 300,000 clones listed, 85% to 90% were seen once. The origin of this receptor is a middle-aged woman with COVID-19, enrolled during active disease. The sequenced sample consisted of peripheral blood. The chain carries TRBV20-1 and TRBJ2-7, with 7 bases matching TRBD1. The CDR3 DNA is TGCAGTGCTAGGGGTACCGGGACAGCGTACTTC. It codes for CSARGTGTAYF.